This TCR beta chain was profiled in a study of cytotoxic CD8 clonotypes in ibrutinib-treated CLL. On the study more broadly: The patients comprised 11 relapsed/refractory and around 14 treatment-naive cases, about 18 IGHV unmutated. Response samples were obtained once patients had received a median about 11 months of treatment, range 6 to 36. A mean of around 260,000 productive templates and tens of thousands of productive rearrangements was obtained per sample.

Profiled with immunoSEQ multiplex PCR; TCRdb holds only in-frame clones, not every one. The sample carries about 200,000 clones, more than 65% recorded once. CDR3 length equals 14 residues. V trimming: 4 bases; J trimming: 10 bases; junction bases outside the gene matches: 10. Germline CDR1 reads LNHDA; CDR2 reads SQIVND (reference sequence). This TCR derives from a human donor with chronic lymphocytic leukemia. This chain joins TRBV19 and TRBJ2-1; 7 bases match TRBD1. Here the sequenced sample was PBMCs, taken after 12 months of ibrutinib treatment. Written as DNA, the CDR3 is TGTGCCAGTAGTAGGGGACAGCTTTACCAGGAGCAGTTCTTC. Its protein is CASSRGQLYQEQFF.